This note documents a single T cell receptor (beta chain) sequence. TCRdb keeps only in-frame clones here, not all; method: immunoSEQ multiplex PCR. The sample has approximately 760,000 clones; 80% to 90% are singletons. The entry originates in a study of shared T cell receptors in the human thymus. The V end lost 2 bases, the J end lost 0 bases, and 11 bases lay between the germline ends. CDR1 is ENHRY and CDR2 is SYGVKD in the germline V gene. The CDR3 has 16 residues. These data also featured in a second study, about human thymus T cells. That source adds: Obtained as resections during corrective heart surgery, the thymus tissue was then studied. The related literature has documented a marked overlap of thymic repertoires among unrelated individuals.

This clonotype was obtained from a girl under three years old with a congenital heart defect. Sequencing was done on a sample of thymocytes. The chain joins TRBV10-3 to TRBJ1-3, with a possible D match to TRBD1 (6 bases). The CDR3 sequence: CAISEGDRISGNTIYF. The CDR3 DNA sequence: TGTGCCATCAGTGAGGGTGACAGGATCTCTGGAAACACCATATATTTT.